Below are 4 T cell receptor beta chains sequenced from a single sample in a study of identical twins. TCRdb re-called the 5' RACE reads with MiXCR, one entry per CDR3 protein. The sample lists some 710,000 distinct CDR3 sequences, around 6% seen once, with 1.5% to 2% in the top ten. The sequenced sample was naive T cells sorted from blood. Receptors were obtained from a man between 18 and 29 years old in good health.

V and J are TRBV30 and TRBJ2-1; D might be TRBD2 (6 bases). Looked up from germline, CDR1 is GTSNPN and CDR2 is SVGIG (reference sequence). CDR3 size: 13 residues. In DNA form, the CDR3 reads TGTGCTACTCGGGGGACCGTATACAATGAGCAGTTCTTC. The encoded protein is CATRGTVYNEQFF.

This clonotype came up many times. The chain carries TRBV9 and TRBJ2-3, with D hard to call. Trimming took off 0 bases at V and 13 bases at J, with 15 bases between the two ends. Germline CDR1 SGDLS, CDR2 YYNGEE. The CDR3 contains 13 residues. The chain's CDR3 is CASSVDPSTAKYF. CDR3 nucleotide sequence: TGTGCCAGCAGCGTAGACCCTAGTACGGCAAAGTATTTT.

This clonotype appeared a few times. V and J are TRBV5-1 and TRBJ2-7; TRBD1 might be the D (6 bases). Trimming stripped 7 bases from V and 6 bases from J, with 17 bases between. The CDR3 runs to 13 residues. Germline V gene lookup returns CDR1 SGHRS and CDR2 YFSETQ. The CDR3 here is CASGTTGGGEQYF. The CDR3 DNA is TGCGCCAGCGGGACGACAGGTGGTGGCGAGCAGTACTTC.

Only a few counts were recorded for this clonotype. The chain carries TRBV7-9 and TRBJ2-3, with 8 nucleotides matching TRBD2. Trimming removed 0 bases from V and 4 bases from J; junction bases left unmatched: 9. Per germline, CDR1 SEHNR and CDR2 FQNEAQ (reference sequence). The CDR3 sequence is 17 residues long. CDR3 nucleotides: TGTGCCAGCAGCTTAGCAAGGCTCGGGAGGGACGCAGATACGCAGTATTTT. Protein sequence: CASSLARLGRDADTQYF. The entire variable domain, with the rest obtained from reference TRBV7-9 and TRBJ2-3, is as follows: DTGVSQNPRHKITKRGQNVTFRCDPISEHNRLYWYRQTLGQGPEFLTYFQNEAQLEKSRLLSDRFSAERPKGSFSTLEIQRTEQGDSAMYLCASSLARLGRDADTQYFGPGTRLTVL.